This T cell receptor beta chain originates from a study of T cells in localized non-small cell lung cancer. TCRdb's table, derived via immunoSEQ multiplex PCR, lists solely in-frame clones and lacks some. This table has about 33,000 clones, roughly 78% appearing once. This clone has more than one count but fewer than ten. An end of the junction differs from the germline gene, which may be a read error. Germline V gene lookup returns CDR1 MDHEN and CDR2 SYDVKM. CDR3 length: 12 amino acids. The TCR was taken from a male donor older than 55 with stage III squamous cell lung carcinoma. This sequence joins TRBV28 and TRBJ1-4; 8 bases are shared with TRBD1. Sequences were derived from peripheral blood, sampled before any cancer treatment. The CDR3 DNA reads TGTGCCAGCACCCGGAGGCTGGGACAGGCGGCTTTT. Translating gives CASTRRLGQAAF.